The rows below give T cell receptor beta chains drawn from one sample of a study of T cell responses to AZD1222 COVID-19 vaccine. The assay was immunoSEQ multiplex PCR, and TCRdb's table has in-frame clones only and misses some. Altogether some 110,000 clones are present, roughly 88% being singletons, with the ten largest covering around 8.7%. Sequenced here: peripheral blood, sampled on day 0 of AZD1222 vaccination. These receptors were taken from an adult in good health. Both conserved end residues are part of each CDR3. The D gene is left open where the match is weak. Size tells how often a clone was seen (once, few, many) or the class of an expanded clone, and some rows leave it out.

d_gene | abundance | j_gene | v_gene | CDR3nt | CDR3aa
- | - | TRBJ2-7 | TRBV25-1 | TGTGCCAGCAGTGAATTCGGGGGAGCGCGCGAGCAGTACTTC | CASSEFGGAREQYF
- | - | TRBJ1-4 | TRBV10-3 | TGTGCCATCACGGGGGCGCGGGAAAAACTGTTTTTT | CAITGAREKLFF
TRBD1 | - | TRBJ1-5 | TRBV7-2 | TGTGCCAGCAGCCCTCGGACAGGGGGTTTTGGCAATCAGCCCCAGCATTTT | CASSPRTGGFGNQPQHF
- | - | TRBJ1-5 | TRBV2 | TGTGCCAGCATGGGCACGGTCAATCAGCCCCAGCATTTT | CASMGTVNQPQHF
TRBD1 | - | TRBJ2-2 | TRBV24-1 | TGTGCCACCAGCCAGCCGGGACAGGGGGGTATCGGGGAGCTGTTTTTT | CATSQPGQGGIGELFF
- | once | TRBJ1-1 | TRBV19 | TGTGCCAGTAGAACCCTTGCCCGCAACACTGAAGCTTTCTTT | CASRTLARNTEAFF
- | - | TRBJ1-3 | TRBV5-4 | TGTGCCAGCAGCAGAGACACCTTTGGAAACACCATATATTTT | CASSRDTFGNTIYF
TRBD2 | - | TRBJ2-2 | TRBV4-1 | TGCGCCAGCAGACGGATAGCGGGAGGGAACACCGGGGAGCTGTTTTTT | CASRRIAGGNTGELFF
TRBD1 | - | TRBJ1-1 | TRBV27 | TGTGCCAGCAGTTTCGTCAGGGGGCAAGGTTTGGGCACTGAAGCTTTCTTT | CASSFVRGQGLGTEAFF
TRBD1 | - | TRBJ2-1 | TRBV9 | TGTGCCAGCAGCCCCAATACGAGGTCAGGGGGACAGGCAGCCAATGAGCAGTTCTTC | CASSPNTRSGGQAANEQFF
TRBD2 | few | TRBJ2-1 | TRBV10-3 | TGTGCCATCAGCCCCGGGACTAGCGGGACTGAGCAGTTCTTC | CAISPGTSGTEQFF
- | few | TRBJ2-3 | TRBV2 | TGTGCCAGCAGTGAAGCTCCTAGCACTAGCACAGATACGCAGTATTTT | CASSEAPSTSTDTQYF
TRBD2 | - | TRBJ2-3 | TRBV5-1 | TGCGCCAGCAGCACCCGGACTAGCGGAGACCCCCCAGATACGCAGTATTTT | CASSTRTSGDPPDTQYF
- | - | TRBJ2-7 | TRBV6-5 | TGTGCCAGCAGTTACTCCAGGGGGCGGGGGAACTACGAGCAGTACTTC | CASSYSRGRGNYEQYF
TRBD1 | - | TRBJ1-1 | TRBV29-1 | TGCAGCGTATGGGGACAGTTGAACACTGAAGCTTTCTTT | CSVWGQLNTEAFF
- | once | TRBJ1-2 | TRBV12-3/TRBV12-4 | TGTGCCAGCAGCCTAAAAGCCCCCTATGGCTACACCTTC | CASSLKAPYGYTF
TRBD2 | few | TRBJ2-2 | TRBV19 | TGTGCCAGTCTACGGACTAGCGGGAGTAAAGACACCGGGGAGCTGTTTTTT | CASLRTSGSKDTGELFF
- | - | TRBJ2-2 | TRBV9 | TGTGCCAGCAGCTTCTTCAGGGGGGACACCGGGGAGCTGTTTTTT | CASSFFRGDTGELFF
- | - | TRBJ2-3 | TRBV7-9 | TGTGCCAGCAGCTTGGGCCGGCTAGCATTAGGTGGGGATACGCAGTATTTT | CASSLGRLALGGDTQYF
TRBD1 | - | TRBJ1-2 | TRBV4-3 | TGCGCCGGCAGCCAAACGGCGCAAAAAGGACAGGGAGAAAAGTTTTTCAATGGCTACACCTTC | CAGSQTAQKGQGEKFFNGYTF
TRBD1 | - | TRBJ2-5 | TRBV24-1 | TGTGCCACCAGTGGGGGGCCGGGACAGCAAGAGACCCAGTACTTC | CATSGGPGQQETQYF
- | - | TRBJ2-7 | TRBV12-3/TRBV12-4 | TGTGCCAGCAGTACTAGCCCCAACGAGCAGTACTTC | CASSTSPNEQYF
- | - | TRBJ1-2 | TRBV27 | TGTGCCAGCAGCTCCTTCCTGGGGGGCCTCTATGGCTACACCTTC | CASSSFLGGLYGYTF
TRBD1 | - | TRBJ1-6 | TRBV6-6 | TGTGCCAGCAGTCACGAGGGACAGAACAGTAATTCACCCCTCCACTTT | CASSHEGQNSNSPLHF